This T cell receptor beta chain was captured in a study of T cells after yellow fever vaccination. Study-level points and caveats: It was the secondary response that reached its peak faster, day 5 versus 15, but it was weaker. Across the CD4 and CD8 compartments, a small share of clonotypes was present in both.

With 6 bases clipped from V and 2 bases from J, the junction kept 5 bases outside the gene matches. Germline V gives CDR1 SNHLY, CDR2 FYNNEI. The CDR3 contains 14 residues. 5'RACE template switching generated TCR cDNA, adding a universal primer site and UMIs. TCRdb independently ran MiXCR on the 5' RACE reads; one entry per CDR3 protein. In the table there are 350,000 or so distinct CDR3 sequences, 8% to 9.5% of which are singletons. This clonotype was counted ten times or more. Its antigen remains unidentified. Sequencing used PBMCs, obtained about 41 days after the first yellow fever vaccination. This chain joins TRBV2 and TRBJ2-3; 7 bases agree with TRBD1. This receptor was identified in a man between 18 and 35 years old who received the YFV17D yellow fever vaccine. The DNA for the CDR3 is TGTGCCAGCAGCATGACAGGGATCACAGATACGCAGTATTTT. Translation gives CASSMTGITDTQYF. Looking up the rest from reference TRBV2 and TRBJ2-3 gives the full variable domain: EPEVTQTPSHQVTQMGQEVILRCVPISNHLYFYWYRQILGQKVEFLVSFYNNEISEKSEIFDDQFSVERPDGSNFTLKIRSTKLEDSAMYFCASSMTGITDTQYFGPGTRLTVL.